The 6 T cell receptor beta chains below all came from one sample that was sequenced in a study of PD-L1 blockade in urothelial cancer. Libraries were prepared by immunoSEQ multiplex PCR; TCRdb keeps only in-frame clonotypes and omits some of them. Here the sample spans about 110,000 clones, approximately 90% being singletons. Regarding time point: peripheral blood 6 weeks after treatment start. Sequenced here: PBMCs, sampled around atezolizumab (anti-PD-L1) treatment. Every receptor here comes from a man aged 55 to 70 with urothelial cancer.

The V and J genes are TRBV11-2 and TRBJ1-4, with a possible D match to TRBD1 (5 bases). The CDR3 length is 14 residues. V was cut by 8 bases and J by 4 bases, with 14 bases left in between. Germline CDR1 is SGHAT and CDR2 is FQNNGV. The CDR3 protein is CASRAGQNNEKLFF. The DNA for the CDR3 is TGTGCCAGCCGCGCGGGGCAGAATAATGAAAAACTGTTTTTT.

The chain carries TRBV7-2 and TRBJ2-5; TRBD2 matches at 14 bases. Germline CDR1 reads SGHTA; CDR2 reads FQGNSA. Trimming removed 4 bases from V and 1 base from J; junction bases left unmatched: 5. This CDR3 is 17 amino acids long. CDR3 protein: CASSSGLAGDIQETQYF. The CDR3 nucleotides are TGTGCCAGCAGCTCGGGACTAGCGGGGGACATCCAAGAGACCCAGTACTTC.

The chain employs TRBV7-3 and TRBJ2-5, with 14 bases matching TRBD2. The V gene's germline CDR1 is SGHTA and CDR2 FQGTGA. Trimming cost V 4 bases and J 5 bases; bases outside gene matches: 3. The CDR3 sequence is 15 residues long. The CDR3 is CASSSGLAGVETQYF. In DNA form, the CDR3 reads TGTGCCAGCAGCTCGGGACTAGCGGGGGTTGAGACCCAGTACTTC.

CDR3 sequence reads: CASKQANSNQPQHF. In DNA, the CDR3 is TGTGCCAGCAAACAGGCTAATAGCAATCAGCCCCAGCATTTT. The chain couples TRBV10-3 to TRBJ1-5, with D possibly being TRBD1 (5 bases). This CDR3 comprises 14 residues. Trimming left V 10 bases short and J 0 bases short, with 13 bases between. Germline CDR1 ENHRY, CDR2 SYGVKD.

The chain carries TRBV6-6 and TRBJ1-5; no clear D. CDR3 length: 14 residues. Trimming took 6 bases from V and 7 from J, leaving 16 bases between them. Germline assignment: CDR1 MNHNY and CDR2 SVGAGI (reference sequence). CDR3: CASSPGEGWQPQHF. DNA for the CDR3: TGTGCCAGCAGCCCCGGGGAGGGCTGGCAGCCCCAGCATTTT.

The rearrangement uses TRBV7-2 and TRBJ2-7; TRBD2 is a possible D gene (7 bases). The V end lost 3 bases, the J end lost 0 bases, and 21 bases lay between the germline ends. The CDR3 totals 18 residues. Germline V gene sequence: CDR1 SGHTA, CDR2 FQGNSA. CDR3 region: CASSLEGGRGYSSYEQYF. The CDR3 DNA follows: TGTGCCAGCAGCTTGGAGGGGGGGCGGGGGTACAGCTCCTACGAGCAGTACTTC.